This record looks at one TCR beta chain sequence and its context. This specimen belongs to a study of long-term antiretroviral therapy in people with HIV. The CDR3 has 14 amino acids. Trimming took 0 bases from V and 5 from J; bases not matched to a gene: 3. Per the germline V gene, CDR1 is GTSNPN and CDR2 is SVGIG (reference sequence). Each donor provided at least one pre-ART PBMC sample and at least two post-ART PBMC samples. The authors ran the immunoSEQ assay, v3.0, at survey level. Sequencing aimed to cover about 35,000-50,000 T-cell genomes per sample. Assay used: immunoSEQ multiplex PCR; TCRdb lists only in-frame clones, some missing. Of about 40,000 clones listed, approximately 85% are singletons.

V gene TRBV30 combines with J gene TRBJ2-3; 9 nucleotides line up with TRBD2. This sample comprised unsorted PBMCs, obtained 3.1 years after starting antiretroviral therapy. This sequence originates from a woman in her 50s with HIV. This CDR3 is CAWSVSSGEDTQYF. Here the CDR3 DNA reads TGTGCCTGGAGTGTTTCTAGCGGGGAAGATACGCAGTATTTT.